This record looks at one TCR beta chain sequence and its context. What it binds is not known. This sample stems from a study of OX40 agonist ivuxolimab in advanced cancers. As for the study in general: Hepatocellular carcinoma, melanoma, renal cell or head and neck cancer was diagnosed in the dose-escalation patients.

Regarding the study as a whole: Some of the lowest clonal expansion was seen in partial responders at 0.1-3.0 mg/kg.

The CDR3 is 18 amino acids. Germline CDR1 and CDR2: MDHEN and SYDVKM. V dropped 2 bases and J dropped 4; count of bases not matched to a gene: 16. This table comes from immunoSEQ multiplex PCR, and its TCRdb copy is limited to in-frame clones, with some not included. The profile shows 25,000 to 30,000 clones, roughly 90% of them singletons. The gene calls are TRBV28 and TRBJ1-2, with TRBD1 matching over 7 bases. The origin of this receptor is an adult with an advanced solid tumor such as melanoma, head and neck, liver or kidney cancer. The starting material was CD4+ or CD8+ T cells sorted from blood, obtained in a trial of the OX40 agonist ivuxolimab. Here the CDR3 DNA reads TGTGCCAGCAGTTTACACCGGACAGGTGGCCCTAGCCTCTATGGCTACACCTTC. Residues: CASSLHRTGGPSLYGYTF.